The 5 T cell receptor beta chains listed next were all sequenced from one sample in a study of shared clonotypes between healthy human individuals. The repertoire was sequenced with immunoSEQ multiplex PCR; TCRdb's copy has only in-frame clones and lacks some. The table includes approximately 1.5 million clones, about 98.5% detected once. The sequenced sample was naive CD4+ T cells sorted from blood. The subset denotes: CD45RA+ positively selected. The source of these receptors is a man aged 25 to 40 in good health.

This chain connects TRBV4-3 to TRBJ1-5, with D unresolved. Per the germline V gene, CDR1 is LGHNA and CDR2 is YSLEER. V was shortened by 0 bases and J by 7 bases, with 13 bases between the two germline ends. The length of the CDR3 is 15 residues. The CDR3 DNA reads TGCGCCAGCAGCCAAGATGTTGCGGGAATGCAGCCCCAGCATTTT. Translated: CASSQDVAGMQPQHF.

This chain links TRBV7-8 with TRBJ1-2; possibly TRBD1 for D (5 bases). Trimming took off 2 bases at V and 3 bases at J, with 10 bases between the two ends. The CDR3 sequence is 14 residues long. The germline gives CDR1 SGHVS, CDR2 FQNEAQ. The CDR3 DNA is TGTGCCAGCAGCTTAAAGGGGCGGGACTATGGCTACACCTTC. Protein sequence: CASSLKGRDYGYTF.

The V gene is TRBV7-6, the J gene TRBJ2-1; 8 bases align to TRBD2. CDR1 is SGHVS and CDR2 is FNYEAQ in the germline V gene. The CDR3 has 15 residues. With 5 bases clipped from V and 4 bases from J, the junction kept 7 bases outside the gene matches. The CDR3 is CASSPIAGTYNEQFF. The DNA of the CDR3 is TGTGCCAGCAGCCCCATAGCGGGAACTTACAATGAGCAGTTCTTC.

A word on this clone: The sample carries other DNA sequences with the same CDR3. The chain employs TRBV5-4 and TRBJ2-5; either TRBD1 or TRBD2 may supply D (5 bases each). V lost 4 bases and J lost 2, with 12 bases in between. There are 14 residues in the CDR3. The germline V gene encodes CDR1 SGHNT and CDR2 YYREEE (reference sequence). CDR3 amino acids: CASSTGTEQETQYF. The CDR3 nucleotides are TGTGCCAGCAGCACCGGGACGGAGCAAGAGACCCAGTACTTC.

The genes are TRBV5-4 and TRBJ1-2; 7 positions agree with TRBD1. CDR3 length: 13 residues. CDR1 is SGHNT, CDR2 YYREEE, per germline (reference sequence). V lost 4 bases to trimming and J lost 5 bases; unmatched junction nucleotides: 5. The CDR3 sequence is CASSPRQGYGYTF. CDR3 nucleotides: TGTGCCAGCAGCCCCCGACAGGGTTATGGCTACACCTTC.